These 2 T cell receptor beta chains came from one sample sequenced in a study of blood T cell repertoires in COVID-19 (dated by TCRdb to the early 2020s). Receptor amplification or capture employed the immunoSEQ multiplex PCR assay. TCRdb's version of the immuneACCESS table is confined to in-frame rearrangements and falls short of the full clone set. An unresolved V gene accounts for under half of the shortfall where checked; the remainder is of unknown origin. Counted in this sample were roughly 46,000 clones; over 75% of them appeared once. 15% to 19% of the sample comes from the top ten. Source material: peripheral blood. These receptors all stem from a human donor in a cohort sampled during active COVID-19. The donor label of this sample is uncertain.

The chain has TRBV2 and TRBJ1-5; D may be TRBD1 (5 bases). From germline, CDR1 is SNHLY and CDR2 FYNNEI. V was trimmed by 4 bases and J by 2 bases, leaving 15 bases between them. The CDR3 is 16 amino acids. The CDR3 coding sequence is TGTGCCAGCAGTGGGGGGGAGACGTGGGGCAATCAGCCCCAGCATTTT. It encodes CASSGGETWGNQPQHF.

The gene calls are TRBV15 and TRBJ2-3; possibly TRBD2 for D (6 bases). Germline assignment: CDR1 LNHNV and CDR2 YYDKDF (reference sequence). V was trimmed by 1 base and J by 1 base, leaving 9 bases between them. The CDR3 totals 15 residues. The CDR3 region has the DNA TGTGCCACCAGCAGAGTCAGGGAGGGCACAGATACGCAGTATTTT. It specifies CATSRVREGTDTQYF.